The 19 T cell receptor beta chains below were found in one sample sequenced in a study of PD-1 blockade in mismatch repair-deficient tumors. Repertoires were generated with immunoSEQ multiplex PCR, while TCRdb's copy carries only in-frame clones and drops some. Of just over 25,000 clones in the sample, approximately 84% were seen once. The sample was PBMCs, taken before pembrolizumab treatment. These receptors originate from an adult with mismatch repair-deficient cancer.

This rearrangement joins TRBV5-1 to TRBJ2-1, with D maybe TRBD2 (6 bases). This CDR3 has 14 amino acids. Trimming pared 0 bases from V and 15 bases from J, leaving 19 bases between. The germline gives CDR1 SGHRS, CDR2 YFSETQ. The DNA of the CDR3 is TGCGCCAGCAGCTTGGGCGGGGCACCAGGTCATCGGTTCTTC. Translating it yields CASSLGGAPGHRFF. Variable domain in full (rest from reference TRBV5-1 and TRBJ2-1): KAGVTQTPRYLIKTRGQQVTLSCSPISGHRSVSWYQQTPGQGLQFLFEYFSETQRNKGNFPGRFSGRQFSNSRSEMNVSTLELGDSALYLCASSLGGAPGHRFFGPGTRLTVL.

The chain combines TRBV9 with TRBJ1-3, with 10 bases identical to TRBD1. Germline V gene data show CDR1 as SGDLS and CDR2 as YYNGEE. The junction had 5 bases not matched to a gene; V was cut back by 4 bases and J by 4 bases. The CDR3 runs to 15 residues. CDR3 amino acids: CASSPRTGGGNTIYF. The CDR3, as DNA: TGTGCCAGCAGCCCGAGGACAGGGGGAGGAAACACCATATATTTT.

This chain connects TRBV18 to TRBJ1-4; TRBD1 agrees at 8 bases. Germline CDR1 reads KGHSH; CDR2 reads LQKENI. V lost 3 bases and J lost 7; bases outside the gene matches: 1. CDR3 size: 13 residues. The CDR3 nucleotides read TGTGCCAGCTCACCCCAGGGGGCTGAAAAACTGTTTTTT. This sequence encodes CASSPQGAEKLFF.

About this clone itself: At the DNA level, this CDR3 is encoded by other sequences in the same sample as well. The chain has TRBV2 and TRBJ1-3; 10 positions agree with TRBD1. The junction had 12 bases not matched to a gene; V was cut back by 6 bases and J by 4 bases. The germline gives CDR1 SNHLY, CDR2 FYNNEI. CDR3 length: 17 amino acids. The DNA for the CDR3 is TGTGCCAGCAGCTTATCGGGACAGGGGTCTACAGGAAACACCATATATTTT. Its translation is CASSLSGQGSTGNTIYF. Full variable domain (remainder filled in from reference TRBV2 and TRBJ1-3): EPEVTQTPSHQVTQMGQEVILRCVPISNHLYFYWYRQILGQKVEFLVSFYNNEISEKSEIFDDQFSVERPDGSNFTLKIRSTKLEDSAMYFCASSLSGQGSTGNTIYFGEGSWLTVV.

J is TRBJ2-5 and V is TRBV12-2; the table names TRBD2, a call not compared with the DNA. TRBV12-2 is recorded as a pseudogene. There are 14 residues in the CDR3. In DNA form, the CDR3 reads TGTGCAAGTCGCTTTATAGCGGGACTGGAGACCCAGTACTTC. It specifies CASRFIAGLETQYF.

V and J are TRBV11-1 and TRBJ2-7, with TRBD1 matching over 12 bases. Germline CDR1 is SGHAT and CDR2 is FQDESV (reference sequence). J was trimmed by 1 base and V by 2 bases; bases with no gene match: 3. The CDR3 has 16 amino acids. The CDR3 bases are TGTGCCAGCAGCTTACAGGGACAGGGGGCGTCCTACGAGCAGTACTTC. It translates to CASSLQGQGASYEQYF.

V usage is TRBV28 and J usage is TRBJ1-6; no firm D call. This CDR3 has 13 residues. Per the germline V gene, CDR1 is MDHEN and CDR2 is SYDVKM. V lost 2 bases, J lost 7 bases, and 6 bases lay in between. CDR3 nucleotide sequence: TGTGCCAGCAGTTTAACAGTGAATTCACCCCTCCACTTT. Its translation is CASSLTVNSPLHF.

V gene TRBV18 combines with J gene TRBJ2-1; 7 bases agree with TRBD2. Unmatched junction bases numbered 7, after V lost 2 bases and J lost 6 bases. This CDR3 is 15 amino acids long. CDR1 is KGHSH and CDR2 is LQKENI in the germline V gene. CDR3 in amino acids: CASSPNGLDPNEQFF. In DNA form, the CDR3 reads TGTGCCAGCTCACCAAACGGACTAGACCCCAATGAGCAGTTCTTC.

V and J are TRBV25-1 and TRBJ2-5; TRBD2 matches 14 bases. The CDR3 is 18 residues long. The V gene's germline CDR1 is MGHDK and CDR2 SYGVNS. Trimming removed 3 bases from V and 6 bases from J; junction bases left unmatched: 12. CDR3 protein: CASSDGISRLAGGKTQYF. For the CDR3, the DNA is TGTGCCAGCAGTGATGGGATTTCCCGACTAGCGGGAGGGAAGACCCAGTACTTC.

This clone showed up just a few times. This rearrangement joins TRBV5-4 to TRBJ2-7; TRBD2 is a possible D gene (6 bases). There are 15 residues in the CDR3. The V end lost 2 bases, the J end lost 2 bases, and 14 bases lay between the germline ends. CDR1 is SGHNT and CDR2 is YYREEE in the germline V gene (reference sequence). CDR3 bases: TGTGCCAGCAGCTTCTCGGGACTGCGGGCCTACGAGCAGTACTTC. Translating it yields CASSFSGLRAYEQYF. Full variable domain (missing parts from reference TRBV5-4 and TRBJ2-7): ETGVTQSPTHLIKTRGQQVTLRCSSQSGHNTVSWYQQALGQGPQFIFQYYREEENGRGNFPPRFSGLQFPNYSSELNVNALELDDSALYLCASSFSGLRAYEQYFGPGTRLTVT.

CDR3 loop: CASKSEWRSHEQYF. The CDR3 coding sequence is TGTGCCAGTAAAAGCGAGTGGCGCAGCCACGAGCAGTACTTC. The chain uses TRBV19 and TRBJ2-7; D is ambiguous. Deletions cut 7 bases from V and 5 bases from J, with 18 bases between. CDR3 length equals 14 residues. Germline lookup yields CDR1 LNHDA and CDR2 SQIVND (reference sequence).

This chain links TRBV7-3 with TRBJ2-7; 9 bases match TRBD2. Germline V lookup: CDR1 SGHTA, CDR2 FQGTGA. The junction had 7 bases not matched to a gene; V was cut back by 1 base and J by 6 bases. The CDR3 contains 15 residues. The CDR3 DNA reads TGTGCCAGCAGCTTAAATGTTGCGGGAGGGGGCGAGCAGTACTTC. This codes for CASSLNVAGGGEQYF.

V usage is TRBV14 and J usage is TRBJ2-3; D is possibly TRBD1 (5 bases). Germline CDR1 is SGHDN and CDR2 is FVKESK. The CDR3 is 13 residues long. The ends were cut back, 4 bases at V and 2 bases at J, with 7 bases in the middle. The CDR3 region is CASSLGPTDTQYF. DNA for the CDR3: TGTGCCAGCAGCCTGGGGCCCACAGATACGCAGTATTTT.

This chain uses TRBV19 with TRBJ1-2; D call uncertain. This CDR3 is built from 14 residues. V lost 7 bases, J lost 4 bases, and 16 bases lay in between. Per the germline V gene, CDR1 is LNHDA and CDR2 is SQIVND (reference sequence). The DNA of the CDR3 is TGTGCCAGTACCCTCTCAGGCATCCTCTATGGCTACACCTTC. Translation: CASTLSGILYGYTF.

The V gene is TRBV5-1, the J gene TRBJ2-5, with TRBD1 as a possible D gene (6 bases). Trimming stripped 0 bases from V and 5 bases from J, with 11 bases between. This CDR3 is 14 amino acids long. Germline V CDR1 and CDR2: SGHRS, YFSETQ. The CDR3 DNA reads as TGCGCCAGCAGCTTGGTGGCAGGGGAGGAGACCCAGTACTTC. Residues: CASSLVAGEETQYF. Looking up the rest from reference TRBV5-1 and TRBJ2-5 gives the full variable domain: KAGVTQTPRYLIKTRGQQVTLSCSPISGHRSVSWYQQTPGQGLQFLFEYFSETQRNKGNFPGRFSGRQFSNSRSEMNVSTLELGDSALYLCASSLVAGEETQYFGPGTRLLVL.

The rearrangement links TRBV7-2 to TRBJ1-4, with 7 bases that match TRBD1. With V trimmed by 2 bases and J by 4 bases, 7 bases remained unmatched. Germline lookup yields CDR1 SGHTA and CDR2 FQGNSA. The CDR3 consists of 16 residues. This chain's CDR3 is CASSLQPGTVNEKLFF. The CDR3 DNA follows: TGTGCCAGCAGCTTACAGCCCGGGACAGTTAATGAAAAACTGTTTTTT.

The V call is TRBV2, the J call TRBJ2-7, with a tentative D call TRBD1 (6 bases). CDR3 length equals 14 residues. Trimming removed 2 bases at V and 0 bases at J, with 8 bases between. Per the germline V gene, CDR1 is SNHLY and CDR2 is FYNNEI. The CDR3 DNA sequence: TGTGCCAGCAGTGAAAACAGGGACTCCTACGAGCAGTACTTC. Its translation: CASSENRDSYEQYF.

The V and J genes are TRBV5-6 and TRBJ2-1; TRBD2 matches at 11 bases. The CDR3 runs 16 residues. Germline V lookup: CDR1 SGHDT, CDR2 YYEEEE. The V segment lost 4 bases and the J segment 5 bases; nucleotides outside the gene matches: 8. CDR3 sequence reads: CASSPLGTSGHNEQFF. CDR3 coding DNA: TGTGCCAGCAGCCCACTCGGGACTAGCGGACACAATGAGCAGTTCTTC.

The chain employs TRBV7-9 and TRBJ2-1; 11 bases are shared with TRBD2. Trimming removed 2 bases from V and 2 bases from J; junction bases left unmatched: 11. Germline V gene sequence: CDR1 SEHNR, CDR2 FQNEAQ (reference sequence). This CDR3 region has 19 residues. The CDR3 loop is CASSLMTSGEWGTYNEQFF. The CDR3 nucleotides read TGTGCCAGCAGCTTAATGACTAGCGGGGAATGGGGAACCTACAATGAGCAGTTCTTC.